The 23 T cell receptor beta chains reported below all come from one sample, sequenced in a study of blood T cells in healthy people across ages. The second PCR ran about 6 to 12 cycles with a sample-barcoded 5' primer and J-beta primers. TCRdb fed the 5' RACE reads into MiXCR, producing one record per CDR3 protein. Here the sample spans 750,000 to 950,000 distinct CDR3 sequences, just under 30% being singletons. These data were likewise used in another study, on T cells of mothers and their children.

Specimen: blood. These receptor sequences come from a woman between 40 and 55 years old in good health.

This clonotype has more than one count but fewer than ten. The chain couples TRBV5-1 to TRBJ2-4; D is unresolved. The V end lost 0 bases, the J end lost 1 base, and 14 bases lay between the germline ends. From germline, CDR1 is SGHRS and CDR2 YFSETQ. The CDR3 has 17 amino acids. The CDR3 loop reads CASSLAPTAEAKNIQYF. The CDR3 coding sequence is TGCGCCAGCAGCTTGGCCCCAACCGCCGAGGCCAAAAACATTCAGTACTTC.

The rearrangement links TRBV28 to TRBJ2-7; tentatively, D is TRBD1 or TRBD2 (5 bases each). Trimming removed 3 bases from V and 2 bases from J, with 23 bases in between. The germline CDR1 and CDR2 sequences are MDHEN and SYDVKM. This CDR3 comprises 18 residues. The CDR3 DNA reads as TGTGCCAGCAGTTTGGTTAAATGGGGACGGCGACTCACCTACGAGCAGTACTTC. Protein product: CASSLVKWGRRLTYEQYF.

There are many counts of this clonotype. The rearrangement joins TRBV5-1 to TRBJ2-1, with 9 nucleotides matching TRBD1. The germline V gene encodes CDR1 SGHRS and CDR2 YFSETQ. The CDR3 covers 16 residues. V gave up 4 bases and J gave up 7 bases; unmatched junction bases: 12. CDR3 sequence: CASSPGQGQGINEQFF. CDR3 nucleotide sequence: TGCGCCAGCAGCCCCGGACAGGGACAGGGCATTAATGAGCAGTTCTTC.

The rearrangement links TRBV27 to TRBJ2-7; unclear D gene. Germline CDR1 and CDR2: MNHEY and SMNVEV (reference sequence). V lost 5 bases to trimming and J lost 0 bases, with 17 bases between them. The length of the CDR3 is 16 residues. The DNA of the CDR3 is TGTGCCAGCAGTCCCCCGGCAGGTCGAGGCTCCTACGAGCAGTACTTC. Protein sequence: CASSPPAGRGSYEQYF.

This sequence joins TRBV30 and TRBJ2-3; TRBD1 agrees at 10 bases. The trim removed 2 bases at V and 2 bases at J, leaving 7 bases unmatched. Per germline, CDR1 GTSNPN and CDR2 SVGIG (reference sequence). The CDR3 has 16 residues. The CDR3 region has the DNA TGTGCCTGGAGTCTGGGACAGGGGCCTTCCACAGATACGCAGTATTTT. Its translation is CAWSLGQGPSTDTQYF.

This clonotype was counted between two and nine times. The V and J genes are TRBV2 and TRBJ1-1; D unclear. In germline, CDR1 is SNHLY, CDR2 FYNNEI. The CDR3 runs 13 residues. The ends were cut back, 6 bases at V and 3 bases at J, with 11 bases in the middle. The CDR3 here is CASSAEVDTEAFF. CDR3 coding DNA: TGTGCCAGCAGCGCCGAGGTGGACACTGAAGCTTTCTTT.

The genes are TRBV7-2 and TRBJ1-1, with TRBD1 matching 10 bases. Germline V gene lookup returns CDR1 SGHTA and CDR2 FQGNSA. V trimming: 3 bases; J trimming: 6 bases; junction bases outside the gene matches: 4. The CDR3 consists of 14 residues. CDR3 sequence (DNA): TGTGCCAGCAGCTTCCGACAGGGGGCCTCTGAAGCTTTCTTT. Encoded protein: CASSFRQGASEAFF.

On this clonotype: Likely a read error: the CDR3 ends without its conserved phenylalanine or tryptophan. V and J are TRBV18 and TRBJ1-1, with 10 bases lining up with TRBD1. The germline V gene has CDR1 KGHSH and CDR2 LQKENI. This CDR3 is 14 amino acids long. V was pared by 6 bases and J by 5 bases, with 6 bases of the junction left unmatched. The chain's CDR3 is CASSQGQGVTEAFV. CDR3 nucleotides: TGTGCCAGCTCCCAAGGACAGGGGGTAACTGAAGCTTTCGTT.

In its sample, this clonotype was seen a few times. The chain uses TRBV25-1 and TRBJ1-5; 9 nucleotides match TRBD1. Per the germline V gene, CDR1 is MGHDK and CDR2 is SYGVNS. CDR3 length: 14 amino acids. With 6 bases clipped from V and 6 bases from J, the junction kept 6 bases outside the gene matches. CDR3 bases: TGTGCCAGCAGCCACAGGGGGCCGGGTCAGCCCCAGCATTTT. Protein: CASSHRGPGQPQHF.

The CDR3 nucleotides read TGTGCCAGCAGCAAAAAAAATGACAGGGACGAAAACACTGAAGCTTTCTTT. The encoded protein is CASSKKNDRDENTEAFF. The chain joins TRBV21-1 to TRBJ1-1; the listed D gene, TRBD1, was not tested against the DNA. TRBV21-1 is assigned pseudogene status. This CDR3 has 17 amino acids.

This clonotype was observed a handful of times. CDR3 protein: CASSGDTNYGYTF. As DNA, the CDR3 is TGTGCCAGCAGCGGAGACACGAACTATGGCTACACCTTC. The rearrangement joins TRBV5-5 to TRBJ1-2; no firm D call. V dropped 4 bases and J dropped 2 bases, with 9 bases sitting between them. This CDR3 has 13 amino acids. Germline V gives CDR1 SGHKS, CDR2 YYEKEE (reference sequence).

This clonotype was recorded a few times. The CDR3 DNA reads as TGTGCCATCAGTGAGTACGTACAGGGAAGCCCGGACTATGGCTACACCTTC. Protein product: CAISEYVQGSPDYGYTF. The gene calls are TRBV10-3 and TRBJ1-2; TRBD1 might be the D (6 bases). CDR3 size: 17 residues. Trimming left V 1 base short and J 3 bases short, with 18 bases between. CDR1 ENHRY and CDR2 SYGVKD come from the germline V gene.

The CDR3, as DNA: TGTGCCAGCACACCTCTTCTATACAATGAGCAGTTCTTC. Translated, it gives CASTPLLYNEQFF. V and J are TRBV7-2 and TRBJ2-1, with D unclear. With 7 bases removed from V and 4 bases from J, the gap between germline ends came to 11 bases. The CDR3 loop spans 13 amino acids. Per the germline V gene, CDR1 is SGHTA and CDR2 is FQGNSA.

This clonotype was found many times. This chain joins TRBV6-4 and TRBJ2-3; 10 nucleotides agree with TRBD2. The germline gives CDR1 MRHNA, CDR2 SNTAGT. The CDR3 runs 14 residues. The junction had 0 bases not matched to a gene; V was cut back by 2 bases and J by 4 bases. CDR3 coding DNA: TGTGCCAGCAGTGACAGCGGGGGGGCAGATACGCAGTATTTT. Encoded protein: CASSDSGGADTQYF.

At least ten counts were recorded for this clonotype. The chain uses TRBV6-6 and TRBJ2-3; no clear D gene. The CDR3 is 11 amino acids. Trimming cost V 5 bases and J 9 bases, with 9 bases left between them. The germline CDR1 and CDR2 sequences are MNHNY and SVGAGI (reference sequence). CDR3 region: CASSNVETQYF. The CDR3 nucleotides read TGTGCCAGCAGTAACGTCGAGACGCAGTATTTT.

This chain links TRBV20-1 with TRBJ1-5; D remains ambiguous. V lost 2 bases and J 3 bases, leaving 8 bases between the germline ends. Per the germline V gene, CDR1 is DFQATT and CDR2 is SNEGSKA (reference sequence). This CDR3 is 13 amino acids long. CDR3 DNA sequence: TGCAGTGCTAGACGGGGTATCAATCAGCCCCAGCATTTT. Encoded protein: CSARRGINQPQHF.

The chain uses TRBV28 and TRBJ2-5; TRBD2 matches 9 bases. The trim removed 7 bases at V and 7 bases at J, leaving 16 bases unmatched. The germline gives CDR1 MDHEN, CDR2 SYDVKM. The CDR3 has 16 amino acids. The CDR3: CASNSGTSPFIRTQYF. The CDR3 region has the DNA TGTGCCAGCAATTCCGGGACTAGCCCGTTCATAAGGACCCAGTACTTC.

In this sample, this clonotype turned up a few times. The chain recombines TRBV7-9 with TRBJ2-1, with D perhaps given as TRBD1 or TRBD2 (5 bases each). The CDR3 is 14 amino acids. From germline, CDR1 is SEHNR and CDR2 FQNEAQ (reference sequence). V was clipped by 5 bases and J by 9 bases, with 17 bases between them. CDR3 coding DNA: TGTGCCAGCAGCCCCTCCCCGGCTGGGGGTGAGCAGTTCTTC. Amino acids: CASSPSPAGGEQFF.

At least ten counts were recorded for this clonotype. V usage is TRBV6-6 and J usage is TRBJ2-5; D remains unclear. CDR3 length: 13 residues. Deletions cut 2 bases from V and 3 bases from J, with 7 bases between. Germline loops: CDR1 MNHNY, CDR2 SVGAGI (reference sequence). CDR3 DNA: TGTGCCAGCAGTTACCGGCCAGAAGAGACCCAGTACTTC. Protein product: CASSYRPEETQYF.

V usage is TRBV21-1 and J usage is TRBJ2-4; the D segment call TRBD1 is taken from the table without a DNA check. The tail of the sequence fits TRBJ2-7 better, so the J call may be wrong. TRBV21-1 is a recognized pseudogene. The CDR3 has 16 amino acids. This chain's CDR3 is CASSISGTVISYEQYF. In DNA form, the CDR3 reads TGTGCCAGCAGCATAAGCGGGACAGTAATCTCCTACGAGCAGTACTTC.

This clonotype was seen repeatedly, ten times or more. The genes are TRBV5-1 and TRBJ1-6; D is undetermined. V was pared by 5 bases and J by 5 bases, with 11 bases between. CDR1 is SGHRS and CDR2 is YFSETQ in the germline V gene. The CDR3 consists of 14 residues. CDR3 bases: TGCGCCAGCAGTCTTGGCCAGGATAATTCACCCCTCCACTTT. This gives the protein CASSLGQDNSPLHF.

With respect to this clonotype: This could be a read error, since a much larger clone is one nucleotide away. The V and J genes are TRBV20-1 and TRBJ2-1; D perhaps matches TRBD2 (6 bases). The CDR3 length is 15 residues. Germline values: CDR1 DFQATT, CDR2 SNEGSKA (reference sequence). Here the CDR3 DNA reads TGCAGTGATAGAGGTTGGGACTGGTCCTACAATGAGCAGTTCTTC. Translated: CSDRGWDWSYNEQFF.

This chain joins TRBV6-5 and TRBJ1-1; 12 bases align to TRBD1. CDR1 and CDR2 from the germline V gene are MNHEY and SVGAGI. V dropped 2 bases and J dropped 4; count of bases not matched to a gene: 8. This CDR3 comprises 17 residues. CDR3 sequence (DNA): TGTGCCAGCAGTTACACGCCGGGACAGGGGGCCGGCACTGAAGCTTTCTTT. It yields the protein CASSYTPGQGAGTEAFF.